This TCR beta chain was sequenced for a study of a mutant IDH1 vaccine in newly diagnosed glioma. At the level of the study: Vaccines were begun 4-6 weeks after radiotherapy alone, or with temozolomide cycles. Most patients had radiochemotherapy with temozolomide before enrollment; others had one alone.

This table comes from immunoSEQ multiplex PCR, and its TCRdb copy is limited to in-frame clones, with some not included. Of tens of thousands of clones in the sample, about 79% are singletons; the top ten hold approximately 5.3%. This clone was counted a few times. Antigen unknown. Time point specified: week 47, end of study. Alongside topical imiquimod, each dose of vaccine comprised 300 ug of mutant IDH1 20-mer peptide. This material consisted of PBMCs, taken from a glioma patient whose treatment included an IDH1 peptide vaccine. The receptor comes from a man over 45 with glioma.

The CDR3 DNA is TGTGCCAGCAGCGTCGGGGACTCCCGAAAACTGTTTTTT. It codes for CASSVGDSRKLFF. The chain employs TRBV13 and TRBJ1-4, with D possibly matching TRBD1 (5 bases). The length of the CDR3 is 13 residues. The germline V and J ends were trimmed by 5 bases and 10 bases, with 14 bases remaining between them. Germline CDR1 is PRHDT and CDR2 is FYEKMQ (reference sequence).